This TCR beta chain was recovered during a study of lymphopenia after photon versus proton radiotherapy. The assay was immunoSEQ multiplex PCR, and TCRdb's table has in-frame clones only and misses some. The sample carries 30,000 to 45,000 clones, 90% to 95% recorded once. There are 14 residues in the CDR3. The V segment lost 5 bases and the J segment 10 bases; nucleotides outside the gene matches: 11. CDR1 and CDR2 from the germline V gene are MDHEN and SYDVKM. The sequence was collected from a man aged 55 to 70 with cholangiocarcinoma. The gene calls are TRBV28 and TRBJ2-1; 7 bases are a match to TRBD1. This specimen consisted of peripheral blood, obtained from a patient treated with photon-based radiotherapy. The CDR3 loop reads CASSRPTDRDEQFF. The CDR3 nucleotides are TGTGCCAGCAGTCGACCAACAGACAGGGACGAGCAGTTCTTC.